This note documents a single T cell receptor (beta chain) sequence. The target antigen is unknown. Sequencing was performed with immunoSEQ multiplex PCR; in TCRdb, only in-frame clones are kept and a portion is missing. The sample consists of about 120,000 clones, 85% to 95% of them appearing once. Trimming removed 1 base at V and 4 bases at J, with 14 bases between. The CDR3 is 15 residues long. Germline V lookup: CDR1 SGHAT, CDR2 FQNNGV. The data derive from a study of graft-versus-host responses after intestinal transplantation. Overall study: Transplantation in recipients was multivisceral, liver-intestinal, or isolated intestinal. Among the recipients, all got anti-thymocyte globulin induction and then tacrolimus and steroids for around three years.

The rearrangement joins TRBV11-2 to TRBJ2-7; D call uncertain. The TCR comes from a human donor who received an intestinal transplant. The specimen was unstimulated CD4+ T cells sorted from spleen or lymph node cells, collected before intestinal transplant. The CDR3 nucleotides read TGTGCCAGCAGCTTAGTCCAGGCTGGGGATTACGAGCAGTACTTC. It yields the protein CASSLVQAGDYEQYF.